The clone carrying this T cell receptor (beta chain) was seen a handful of times. No antigen is known for it. Here immunoSEQ multiplex PCR was the method, and the copy in TCRdb shows in-frame clones only, minus some. The sample shows 130,000 or so clones, roughly 90% of them seen only once. The V and J ends lost 7 bases and 6 bases respectively, with 14 bases between them. CDR3 length: 13 residues. Germline values: CDR1 MNHEY, CDR2 SVGAGI. The sample originates from a study of T cell responses to AZD1222 COVID-19 vaccine. The overall study: The study pooled second doses at about 4 or about 12 weeks. The study, taken as a whole, reports: The study identified only five to seven AZD1222 recipients as seropositive at baseline. Females outnumbered males among donors, who were mostly white British; clonal diversity was possibly underestimated. Recipients of two AZD1222 doses showed rising Spike-specific TCR breadth and depth.

This sequence originates from an adult in good health. The chain links TRBV6-5 to TRBJ2-3, with unresolved D. The sequenced sample was peripheral blood, obtained on day 0 of AZD1222 vaccination. CDR3 DNA sequence: TGTGCCAGCACGAAGGGCCGTTCTGATACGCAGTATTTT. Translated, it gives CASTKGRSDTQYF.